The clone carrying this T cell receptor (beta chain) was observed at least ten times. As yet, its antigen is unknown. A read error may account for a junction end that differs from germline. TCRdb re-called the PCR reads through MiXCR. The sample holds approximately 39,000 clones, around 20% seen once. These data originate in a study of metastatic and nonmetastatic thyroid tumors. The overall study: Across peripheral blood and tumor or nodule tissue samples taken from malignant and benign thyroid patients, the repertoires were compared with one another. General study points: Malignant thyroid tumors reportedly exceeded benign nodules significantly in TCR beta diversity, with the difference appearing in blood and tumor.

Thyroid surgery took place with no prior treatment in any patient. The sequenced material came from blood. This clonotype was obtained from a female donor with papillary thyroid cancer or a benign thyroid nodule (not recorded which). Some clones in this sample may be carry-over from other donors' samples.

The CDR3 bases are TGTGCCAGCAGCCTAGCGGGATGGGTCTCAGATACGCAGTATTTT. Residues: CASSLAGWVSDTQYF. The chain is built from TRBV7-2 and TRBJ2-3; 9 nucleotides match TRBD2. The CDR3 length is 15 residues. Germline V gives CDR1 SGHTA, CDR2 FQGNSA.